The rows below give T cell receptor beta chains drawn from one sample of a study of beta chain features in type 1 diabetes. Measured with immunoSEQ multiplex PCR; TCRdb has only the in-frame clones, and not every one. Of 400,000 or so clones in the sample, around 10% were seen once. The sample comprised central memory CD4+ T cells from blood. These TCRs come from a man aged 25 to 40 with type 1 diabetes. CDR3s include the opening cysteine and the closing phenylalanine or tryptophan. A D gene is named only where the DNA matches it firmly. Size is omitted from some rows. Given values are once, few, many or a class for expanded clones.

d_call: -
j_call: TRBJ2-3
clone_size: -
v_call: TRBV19
cdr3_aa: CASSRGLTLTDTQYF
cdr3_nt: TGTGCCAGTAGCAGGGGACTAACTCTAACAGATACGCAGTATTTT

d_call: -
j_call: TRBJ2-7
clone_size: few
v_call: TRBV18
cdr3_aa: CASSRVDRESLAAYEQYF
cdr3_nt: TGTGCCAGCTCCAGAGTGGACAGGGAGAGTCTAGCGGCTTACGAGCAGTACTTC

d_call: TRBD2
j_call: TRBJ2-1
clone_size: many
v_call: TRBV7-8
cdr3_aa: CASSQTSGGNNEQFF
cdr3_nt: TGTGCCAGCAGCCAGACTAGCGGGGGCAACAATGAGCAGTTCTTC

d_call: -
j_call: TRBJ2-2
clone_size: few
v_call: TRBV30
cdr3_aa: CAHGQSNTGELFF
cdr3_nt: TGTGCCCACGGACAGTCGAACACCGGGGAGCTGTTTTTT

d_call: -
j_call: TRBJ2-1
clone_size: -
v_call: TRBV6-5
cdr3_aa: CASTLTGTSYNEQFF
cdr3_nt: TGTGCCAGCACCCTGACGGGTACCTCCTACAATGAGCAGTTCTTC

d_call: -
j_call: TRBJ1-2
clone_size: -
v_call: TRBV25-1
cdr3_aa: CASSAGFGYTF
cdr3_nt: TGTGCCAGCAGTGCTGGGTTTGGCTACACCTTC

d_call: -
j_call: TRBJ2-3
clone_size: few
v_call: TRBV11-2
cdr3_aa: CASSLRITGRKEGDTQYF
cdr3_nt: TGTGCCAGCAGCTTACGCATAACGGGTCGTAAAGAGGGAGATACGCAGTATTTT

d_call: -
j_call: TRBJ2-4
clone_size: few
v_call: TRBV7-3
cdr3_aa: CASSLMVGLAKNIQYF
cdr3_nt: TGTGCCAGCAGCTTAATGGTGGGATTAGCCAAAAACATTCAGTACTTC

d_call: -
j_call: TRBJ2-1
clone_size: many
v_call: TRBV7-9
cdr3_aa: CASAGTKQFF
cdr3_nt: TGTGCCTCGGCGGGGACAAAGCAGTTCTTC

d_call: -
j_call: TRBJ1-2
clone_size: -
v_call: TRBV13
cdr3_aa: CASSFSGRRNYGYTF
cdr3_nt: TGTGCCAGCAGCTTTTCGGGACGGCGTAACTATGGCTACACCTTC

d_call: -
j_call: TRBJ2-7
clone_size: many
v_call: TRBV2
cdr3_aa: CASAWEPYEQYF
cdr3_nt: TGTGCCAGCGCATGGGAGCCCTACGAGCAGTACTTC

d_call: TRBD1
j_call: TRBJ2-2
clone_size: few
v_call: TRBV5-1
cdr3_aa: CASSVTGDNTGELFF
cdr3_nt: TGCGCCAGCAGCGTGACAGGGGATAACACCGGGGAGCTGTTTTTT

d_call: TRBD2
j_call: TRBJ2-7
clone_size: -
v_call: TRBV30
cdr3_aa: CAWSRGTTSGRTYEQYF
cdr3_nt: TGTGCCTGGAGTAGGGGTACGACTAGCGGGAGGACCTACGAGCAGTACTTC

d_call: -
j_call: TRBJ2-5
clone_size: -
v_call: TRBV7-9
cdr3_aa: CASSFSSGGQETQYF
cdr3_nt: TGTGCCAGCAGCTTCTCAAGCGGAGGCCAAGAGACCCAGTACTTC

d_call: TRBD1
j_call: TRBJ2-6
clone_size: few
v_call: TRBV2
cdr3_aa: CASSPIPGQSSGANVLTF
cdr3_nt: TGTGCCAGCAGCCCGATACCGGGACAGAGCTCTGGGGCCAACGTCCTGACTTTC

d_call: -
j_call: TRBJ2-2
clone_size: few
v_call: TRBV7-9
cdr3_aa: CASSFWGGESGELFF
cdr3_nt: TGTGCCAGCAGCTTTTGGGGAGGCGAATCCGGGGAGCTGTTTTTT

d_call: TRBD2
j_call: TRBJ2-6
clone_size: many
v_call: TRBV6-5
cdr3_aa: CASTGGAAGANVLTF
cdr3_nt: TGTGCCAGCACGGGGGGGGCTGCTGGGGCCAACGTCCTGACTTTC

d_call: TRBD1
j_call: TRBJ2-5
clone_size: few
v_call: TRBV11-3
cdr3_aa: CASSLGGDRRVETQYF
cdr3_nt: TGTGCCAGCAGCTTAGGAGGGGACAGAAGAGTGGAGACCCAGTACTTC

d_call: TRBD1
j_call: TRBJ1-5
clone_size: -
v_call: TRBV2
cdr3_aa: CASIGQGRNQPQHF
cdr3_nt: TGTGCCAGCATCGGACAGGGGCGAAATCAGCCCCAGCATTTT

d_call: -
j_call: TRBJ2-7
clone_size: few
v_call: TRBV15
cdr3_aa: CATSSRMGYEQYF
cdr3_nt: TGTGCCACCAGTTCTAGGATGGGCTACGAGCAGTACTTC

d_call: -
j_call: TRBJ1-1
clone_size: -
v_call: TRBV27
cdr3_aa: CASSLPGNTEAFF
cdr3_nt: TGTGCCAGCAGTTTACCTGGGAACACTGAAGCTTTCTTT

d_call: TRBD2
j_call: TRBJ2-1
clone_size: -
v_call: TRBV6-1
cdr3_aa: CASSLGAGGPLGQFF
cdr3_nt: TGTGCCAGCAGTCTGGGAGCGGGAGGGCCTCTGGGGCAGTTCTTC

d_call: -
j_call: TRBJ2-1
clone_size: many
v_call: TRBV7-2
cdr3_aa: CASTEASSYNEQFF
cdr3_nt: TGTGCCAGCACCGAGGCTAGCTCCTACAATGAGCAGTTCTTC

d_call: -
j_call: TRBJ2-3
clone_size: few
v_call: TRBV2
cdr3_aa: CASSTVPDTQYF
cdr3_nt: TGTGCCAGCAGCACCGTCCCCGATACGCAGTATTTT

d_call: -
j_call: TRBJ1-1
clone_size: few
v_call: TRBV5-1
cdr3_aa: CASREGANTEAFF
cdr3_nt: TGCGCCAGCAGGGAGGGAGCGAACACTGAAGCTTTCTTT

d_call: -
j_call: TRBJ2-1
clone_size: -
v_call: TRBV5-5
cdr3_aa: CASSPTDEQFF
cdr3_nt: TGTGCCAGCAGCCCGACCGATGAGCAGTTCTTC

d_call: -
j_call: TRBJ1-2
clone_size: -
v_call: TRBV19
cdr3_aa: CASSIGGNYGYTF
cdr3_nt: TGTGCCAGTAGTATCGGGGGCAACTATGGCTACACCTTC

d_call: -
j_call: TRBJ1-2
clone_size: few
v_call: TRBV7-2
cdr3_aa: CASSFPGSHGYTF
cdr3_nt: TGTGCCAGCAGCTTCCCCGGGTCTCATGGCTACACCTTC

d_call: -
j_call: TRBJ1-1
clone_size: few
v_call: TRBV19
cdr3_aa: CASRELQGLSTEAFF
cdr3_nt: TGTGCCAGTAGGGAATTACAGGGCCTTTCGACTGAAGCTTTCTTT

d_call: -
j_call: TRBJ2-2
clone_size: -
v_call: TRBV11-2
cdr3_aa: CASSLRGIDPGELFF
cdr3_nt: TGTGCCAGCAGCTTAAGGGGGATCGACCCCGGGGAGCTGTTTTTT

d_call: -
j_call: TRBJ1-1
clone_size: -
v_call: TRBV6-1
cdr3_aa: CASSEVGRGMTEAFF
cdr3_nt: TGTGCCAGCAGTGAAGTAGGGAGGGGGATGACTGAAGCTTTCTTT

d_call: TRBD1
j_call: TRBJ2-3
clone_size: once
v_call: TRBV19
cdr3_aa: CASEGQQITDTQYF
cdr3_nt: TGTGCCAGTGAGGGACAGCAAATAACAGATACGCAGTATTTT

d_call: TRBD1
j_call: TRBJ2-1
clone_size: many
v_call: TRBV29-1
cdr3_aa: CSVGTVTYNEQFF
cdr3_nt: TGCAGCGTGGGGACAGTTACCTACAATGAGCAGTTCTTC

d_call: -
j_call: TRBJ2-1
clone_size: -
v_call: TRBV10-3
cdr3_aa: CAISSWDGRSYNEQFF
cdr3_nt: TGTGCCATCAGTAGTTGGGACGGACGCTCCTACAATGAGCAGTTCTTC

d_call: -
j_call: TRBJ2-7
clone_size: few
v_call: TRBV7-2
cdr3_aa: CASSSPPQGSYEQYF
cdr3_nt: TGTGCCAGCAGCTCCCCCCCCCAGGGTTCCTACGAGCAGTACTTC

d_call: -
j_call: TRBJ2-6
clone_size: few
v_call: TRBV6-1
cdr3_aa: CASTGLVSGANVLTF
cdr3_nt: TGTGCCAGCACCGGACTCGTCTCTGGGGCCAACGTCCTGACTTTC

d_call: -
j_call: TRBJ1-5
clone_size: many
v_call: TRBV4-1
cdr3_aa: CASSQVETGQPQHF
cdr3_nt: TGCGCCAGCAGCCAAGTCGAGACGGGTCAGCCCCAGCATTTT

d_call: -
j_call: TRBJ1-2
clone_size: few
v_call: TRBV28
cdr3_aa: CASSSTDRVYGYTF
cdr3_nt: TGTGCCAGCAGTTCGACGGACAGAGTATATGGCTACACCTTC

d_call: -
j_call: TRBJ2-1
clone_size: -
v_call: TRBV25-1
cdr3_aa: CASLVDNEQFF
cdr3_nt: TGTGCCAGCCTAGTAGACAATGAGCAGTTCTTC

d_call: -
j_call: TRBJ2-7
clone_size: few
v_call: TRBV4-1
cdr3_aa: CASSRTRPSGSEQYF
cdr3_nt: TGCGCCAGCAGCCGAACTCGACCCAGCGGTTCCGAGCAGTACTTC

d_call: -
j_call: TRBJ2-3
clone_size: few
v_call: TRBV6-1
cdr3_aa: CASSEGRTDTQYF
cdr3_nt: TGTGCCAGCAGTGAGGGGCGCACAGATACGCAGTATTTT

d_call: -
j_call: TRBJ1-2
clone_size: -
v_call: TRBV7-8
cdr3_aa: CASSLEAGYYGYTF
cdr3_nt: TGTGCCAGCAGCTTAGAAGCCGGATACTATGGCTACACCTTC

d_call: TRBD2
j_call: TRBJ2-1
clone_size: many
v_call: TRBV7-8
cdr3_aa: CASSSRTSGRFFEQFF
cdr3_nt: TGTGCCAGCAGCTCGAGGACTAGCGGGAGGTTCTTTGAGCAGTTCTTC

d_call: -
j_call: TRBJ1-2
clone_size: few
v_call: TRBV28
cdr3_aa: CASSLSAGNGYTF
cdr3_nt: TGTGCCAGCAGTTTATCGGCAGGGAATGGCTACACCTTC

d_call: -
j_call: TRBJ2-7
clone_size: few
v_call: TRBV27
cdr3_aa: CASTIQTGGRPEQYF
cdr3_nt: TGTGCCAGCACCATCCAAACTGGCGGTAGGCCCGAGCAGTACTTC

d_call: TRBD1
j_call: TRBJ1-3
clone_size: few
v_call: TRBV7-8
cdr3_aa: CASSPGQGGGNTIYF
cdr3_nt: TGTGCCAGCAGCCCTGGACAGGGGGGCGGAAACACCATATATTTT

d_call: -
j_call: TRBJ2-1
clone_size: few
v_call: TRBV28
cdr3_aa: CASMTRNNEQFF
cdr3_nt: TGTGCCAGCATGACACGGAACAATGAGCAGTTCTTC

d_call: -
j_call: TRBJ2-2
clone_size: few
v_call: TRBV28
cdr3_aa: CASRRFTGELFF
cdr3_nt: TGTGCCAGCAGGAGGTTCACCGGGGAGCTGTTTTTT

d_call: -
j_call: TRBJ2-2
clone_size: -
v_call: TRBV5-4
cdr3_aa: CASSLPSRGNTGELFF
cdr3_nt: TGTGCCAGCAGCTTGCCGAGTCGGGGGAACACCGGGGAGCTGTTTTTT

d_call: TRBD2
j_call: TRBJ2-3
clone_size: -
v_call: TRBV29-1
cdr3_aa: CSASTGLAGHLTDTQYF
cdr3_nt: TGCAGCGCCTCAACGGGACTAGCGGGCCATTTAACAGATACGCAGTATTTT

d_call: TRBD2
j_call: TRBJ2-7
clone_size: -
v_call: TRBV5-1
cdr3_aa: CASSPSGTYEQYF
cdr3_nt: TGCGCCAGCAGCCCTAGCGGAACCTACGAGCAGTACTTC

d_call: -
j_call: TRBJ1-2
clone_size: few
v_call: TRBV7-7
cdr3_aa: CASDLPLPTNYGYTF
cdr3_nt: TGTGCCAGCGATCTCCCCTTACCTACTAACTATGGCTACACCTTC

d_call: TRBD1
j_call: TRBJ1-1
clone_size: few
v_call: TRBV28
cdr3_aa: CASSYGRGQWTEAFF
cdr3_nt: TGTGCCAGCAGTTACGGTAGGGGGCAATGGACTGAAGCTTTCTTT

d_call: -
j_call: TRBJ1-2
clone_size: few
v_call: TRBV5-1
cdr3_aa: CASSLNQHYGYTF
cdr3_nt: TGCGCCAGCAGCTTGAACCAGCACTATGGCTACACCTTC

d_call: -
j_call: TRBJ2-5
clone_size: many
v_call: TRBV10-3
cdr3_aa: CAIRSQETQYF
cdr3_nt: TGTGCCATCAGAAGCCAAGAGACCCAGTACTTC